This T cell receptor beta chain was sequenced in a study of blood T cell repertoires in COVID-19. Study information: PBMCs, B-cell-depleted T cells, or T cells provided the cDNA or gDNA that made up the material.

Germline V gene sequence: CDR1 SGHTA, CDR2 FQGNSA. This CDR3 has 15 amino acids. V lost 5 bases and J lost 6, with 17 bases in between. Only in-frame clones appear in the TCRdb table, and some are missing; sequencing was by immunoSEQ multiplex PCR. Of some 100,000 clones listed, about 90% were seen once; the top ten hold approximately 2%. V gene TRBV7-2 combines with J gene TRBJ1-5; D unclear. The clonotype originates from a man aged 45-60 years with COVID-19, enrolled during active disease. The sequenced sample consisted of peripheral blood. The CDR3 protein is CASSPPERVSQPQHF. The DNA for the CDR3 is TGTGCCAGCAGCCCCCCGGAGAGGGTCAGTCAGCCCCAGCATTTT.